This TCR beta chain is drawn from a study of T-cell reconstitution after alpha-beta-depleted transplantation in children. Notes on the study in general: It was newly produced T cells that mostly accounted for T-cell counts and diversity one year after transplant.

Unique molecular identifiers were built into the TCRbeta library. TCRdb redid the calling of the PCR reads with MiXCR, one entry per CDR3 protein. The data contain under 850,000 distinct CDR3 sequences, 13% of them singletons. Per the germline V gene, CDR1 is LNHNV and CDR2 is YYDKDF (reference sequence). V was shortened by 0 bases and J by 9 bases, with 15 bases between the two germline ends. The CDR3 runs to 15 residues. On this clonotype: Its antigen is still unknown. This clone may be a read error of a much larger clone one base away.

The source was PBMCs, collected before TCRalphabeta/CD19-depleted stem cell transplant. The genes are TRBV15 and TRBJ2-1, with D perhaps TRBD2 (5 bases). This receptor was taken from a girl aged 2 to 10 with congenital amegakaryocytic thrombocytopenia, due to receive a stem cell transplant. In DNA, the CDR3 is TGTGCCACCAGCAGAGATCGGCCTAGCTCGATTGAGCAGTTCTTC. Protein: CATSRDRPSSIEQFF.